A single sample is the source of the 8 T cell receptor beta chains below, sequenced in a study of T cell responses to AZD1222 COVID-19 vaccine. The protocol was immunoSEQ multiplex PCR, while the TCRdb copy is restricted to in-frame clones and leaves out a portion. Seen here are 55,000 to 65,000 clones, roughly 88% observed once, and the top ten hold over 12%. Sample: peripheral blood, taken on day 0 of AZD1222 vaccination. The receptors stem from an adult in good health.

V is TRBV7-2 and J is TRBJ2-7; 11 bases match TRBD2. Per germline, CDR1 SGHTA and CDR2 FQGNSA. The CDR3 consists of 15 residues. Trimming cost V 6 bases and J 2 bases; bases outside gene matches: 6. The CDR3 reads CASREGLAVTYEQYF. The CDR3 nucleotides read TGTGCCAGCAGAGAGGGACTAGCGGTAACCTACGAGCAGTACTTC.

The CDR3 bases are TGTGCCAGCAGCGGTGTCAGCCACTACGAGCAGTACTTC. This gives the protein CASSGVSHYEQYF. The chain employs TRBV2 and TRBJ2-7; D gene ambiguous. Germline V CDR1 and CDR2: SNHLY, FYNNEI. The CDR3 contains 13 residues. Trimming took off 6 bases at V and 3 bases at J, with 12 bases between the two ends.

The chain has TRBV6-1 and TRBJ1-1; perhaps TRBD1 as D (5 bases). Germline V gene data show CDR1 as MNHNS and CDR2 as SASEGT. V lost 3 bases and J 1 base, leaving 9 bases between the germline ends. This CDR3 has 14 amino acids. The DNA for the CDR3 is TGTGCCAGCAGTGATCAGGGCACGAACACTGAAGCTTTCTTT. It is translated as CASSDQGTNTEAFF.

This sequence joins TRBV7-2 and TRBJ2-7; 7 bases are a match to TRBD2. With V trimmed by 2 bases and J by 2 bases, 6 bases remained unmatched. This CDR3 contains 15 residues. Germline assignment: CDR1 SGHTA and CDR2 FQGNSA. CDR3 DNA: TGTGCCAGCAGCTTAAGCAGCGGGGCTCCCTACGAGCAGTACTTC. Amino acids: CASSLSSGAPYEQYF.

For the CDR3, the DNA is TGTGCCAGCTCCCTGGCGCAGCGGAACACCGGGGAGCTGTTTTTT. This translates into CASSLAQRNTGELFF. The chain combines TRBV27 with TRBJ2-2; D uncertain. V lost 8 bases to trimming and J lost 1 base, with 14 bases between them. CDR3 size: 15 residues. Germline values: CDR1 MNHEY, CDR2 SMNVEV (reference sequence).

The chain carries TRBV4-2 and TRBJ2-5; TRBD1 agrees at 11 bases. Trimming removed 1 base from V and 5 bases from J; junction bases left unmatched: 15. CDR1 and CDR2 from the germline V gene are LGHNA and YNFKEQ. This CDR3 region has 19 residues. CDR3 nucleotides: TGTGCCAGCAGCCAAGGGGTAGAAGGGTTGGACAGGGGGCTTGAGACCCAGTACTTC. Amino acids: CASSQGVEGLDRGLETQYF.

The rearrangement uses TRBV9 and TRBJ1-1, with D hard to call. Germline V gene sequence: CDR1 SGDLS, CDR2 YYNGEE. This CDR3 has 14 amino acids. V lost 4 bases, J lost 1 base, and 11 bases lay in between. CDR3 DNA sequence: TGTGCCAGCAGCCTCTCGGTAACGAACACTGAAGCTTTCTTT. Translation: CASSLSVTNTEAFF.

The V gene is TRBV6-6, the J gene TRBJ1-5; TRBD1 agrees at 7 bases. This CDR3 region has 15 residues. V shed 6 bases and J 0 bases; nucleotides not matched to a gene: 5. CDR1 is MNHNY, CDR2 SVGAGI, per germline (reference sequence). The DNA of the CDR3 is TGTGCCAGCAGCCCGGACAGGAGTAGCAATCAGCCCCAGCATTTT. It is translated as CASSPDRSSNQPQHF.